These T cell receptor beta chains were read from a single sample in a study of response to subunit inactivated influenza vaccine. TCRdb reprocessed the RT-PCR reads via MiXCR and lists one record per CDR3 protein. The repertoire holds 150,000 to 200,000 distinct CDR3 sequences, with over 8.5% as singletons. The sequenced sample was CD8+ T cells sorted from PBMCs, obtained roughly 24 months after vaccination. Every receptor here comes from a man aged 50-75 years who received an inactivated influenza vaccine. Both conserved end residues are part of each CDR3. A D gene is named only where the DNA matches it firmly. Some rows have no size entry. The others give once, few or many, or a class for an expanded clone.

>few|-|TRBJ2-3|TRBV7-9
TGTGCCAGCAGCTCGCGAATTACTAGCCCGACGGATACGCAGTATTTT
CASSSRITSPTDTQYF
>-|-|TRBJ1-2|TRBV9
TGTGCCAGCAGCGCTAACGGGATCTATGGCTACACCTTC
CASSANGIYGYTF
>few|-|TRBJ2-5|TRBV29-1
TGCAGCGTTGAAGTCGACGTTCATTTTGTTCAAGAGACCCAGTACTTC
CSVEVDVHFVQETQYF
>-|-|TRBJ2-5|TRBV7-6
TGTGCCAGCAGCTTAGTCCCCCTACCTTTAGAGACCCAGTACTTC
CASSLVPLPLETQYF
>-|-|TRBJ2-1|TRBV6-5
TGTGCCAGCAGTTATGTGGACTCAAGTTCAGGGGAGCAGTTCTTC
CASSYVDSSSGEQFF
>many|-|TRBJ2-7|TRBV6-5
TGTGCCAGCAGTTCCCCGCCCGAGCAGTACTTC
CASSSPPEQYF
>many|TRBD2|TRBJ2-1|TRBV13
TGTGCCAGCAGCTCCGGACTAGCGCAGGCCCATGAGCAGTTCTTC
CASSSGLAQAHEQFF
>many|-|TRBJ2-1|TRBV4-2
TGTGCCAGCAGCCAAAGTCTCCTGAGCTCCTACAATGAGCAGTTCTTC
CASSQSLLSSYNEQFF
>few|-|TRBJ2-3|TRBV7-9
TGTGCCAGCAGCTTGAGCCAGCTGTCTAGCACAGATACGCAGTATTTT
CASSLSQLSSTDTQYF
>few|-|TRBJ2-3|TRBV2
TGTGCCACCGTCACAGATACGCAGTATTTT
CATVTDTQYF
>-|-|TRBJ2-1|TRBV11-2
TGTGCCAGCAGCTTCCCGGTCAATGAGCAGTTCTTC
CASSFPVNEQFF
>few|-|TRBJ2-3|TRBV4-2
TGTGCCAGCAGCCAAGGCAGCCAACGCACAGATACGCAGTATTTT
CASSQGSQRTDTQYF
>few|-|TRBJ2-7|TRBV28
TGTGCCAGCAGCCAAATAGACTACGAGCAGTACTTC
CASSQIDYEQYF
>-|-|TRBJ2-3|TRBV4-3
TGCGCCAGCAGCGCGGAGGAGTCGGATACGCAGTATTTT
CASSAEESDTQYF
>few|-|TRBJ2-5|TRBV7-8
TGTGCCAGCAGCCCGGGGGCCCAGTACTTC
CASSPGAQYF
>-|-|TRBJ2-7|TRBV7-9
TGTGCCAGCAGCCCCCACAGGCGGGTAAGAGAGGGCGAGCAGTACTTC
CASSPHRRVREGEQYF
>-|TRBD2|TRBJ2-2|TRBV9
TGTGCCAGCAGCGTAGCTAGCGGTAACACCGGGGAGCTGTTTTTT
CASSVASGNTGELFF
>few|-|TRBJ2-3|TRBV21-1
TGTGCCAGCGGCACTAGCGGTACAGATACGCAGTATTTT
CASGTSGTDTQYF
>few|-|TRBJ2-3|TRBV2
TGTGCCAGCAGTGTAGTAGACCTGATCACAGATACGCAGTATTTT
CASSVVDLITDTQYF
>-|-|TRBJ2-2|TRBV12-3/TRBV12-4
TGTGCCAGCAGTTTAGTTCCCAGGGGGAACACCGGGGAGCTGTTTTTT
CASSLVPRGNTGELFF
>many|-|TRBJ2-3|TRBV3-1
TGTGCCAGCAGCCAAGGGTTGACAGGACTACTAGGGGATACGCAGTATTTT
CASSQGLTGLLGDTQYF
>few|-|TRBJ2-1|TRBV27
TGTGCCAGCAGAGGGACACCGTATTACAATGAGCAGTTCTTC
CASRGTPYYNEQFF
>many|TRBD1|TRBJ2-7|TRBV4-1
TGCGCCAGCAGCCAGGGACAGGGTTCCTACGAGCAGTACTTC
CASSQGQGSYEQYF
>few|-|TRBJ2-3|TRBV11-3
TGTGCCAGCAGCTTAGATCGTACAGATACGCAGTATTTT
CASSLDRTDTQYF
>few|TRBD2|TRBJ2-1|TRBV27
TGTGCCAGCAGTTTCCTAGCAGCGGGAGGGTCTATAGATGAGCAGTTCTTC
CASSFLAAGGSIDEQFF
>-|-|TRBJ2-7|TRBV7-6
TGTGCCAGCAGCTTAGGCTACGACGGACAGGAGGGCAACGAGCAGTACTTC
CASSLGYDGQEGNEQYF
>-|-|TRBJ2-7|TRBV7-2
TGTGCCAGCAGCCCCACCTCCGCTTCATTATCCTACGAGCAGTACTTC
CASSPTSASLSYEQYF
>many|-|TRBJ2-1|TRBV4-1
TGCGCCAGCAGCCAGTTGACCGTATTAAACAATGAGCAGTTCTTC
CASSQLTVLNNEQFF
>once|-|TRBJ1-5|TRBV6-1
TGTGCCAGCAGCCTCAGGGCAGGCAATCAGCCCCAGCATTTT
CASSLRAGNQPQHF
>many|-|TRBJ1-5|TRBV6-2/TRBV6-3
TGTGCCAGCAGCCTCGGGGGGACTCAGCCCCAGCATTTT
CASSLGGTQPQHF
>few|-|TRBJ2-2|TRBV12-3/TRBV12-4
TGTGCCAGCAGTTTTGGACCCCCCCACGGCGGGGAGCTGTTTTTT
CASSFGPPHGGELFF
>-|-|TRBJ2-7|TRBV10-2
TGCGCCAGCAGTGATAAGGGCCCATACGAGCAGTACTTC
CASSDKGPYEQYF
>few|TRBD1|TRBJ1-1|TRBV5-4
TGTGCCAGCAGCGACGGACAGGGCCCGGGGGGGTCTGAAGCTTTCTTT
CASSDGQGPGGSEAFF
>-|-|TRBJ2-5|TRBV12-3/TRBV12-4
TGTGCCAGCAGTACATTCCAAGAGACCCAGTACTTC
CASSTFQETQYF
>few|-|TRBJ2-2|TRBV15
TGTGCCACCAGCAAAGAAGGAGGCTGGAACACCGGGGAGCTGTTTTTT
CATSKEGGWNTGELFF
>-|TRBD2|TRBJ2-1|TRBV19
TGTGCCAGTAGCGACGGAGCGGGATTTTTAAATGAGCAGTTCTTC
CASSDGAGFLNEQFF
>-|TRBD1|TRBJ2-2|TRBV27
TGTGCCAGCAGTTTGGGGACAGAGGTCGGGGAGCTGTTTTTT
CASSLGTEVGELFF
>-|-|TRBJ1-1|TRBV27
TGTGCCAGCAGTTCGGGCGTCGGACGAGCTTTCTTT
CASSSGVGRAFF
>-|TRBD2|TRBJ2-7|TRBV9
TGTGCCAGCAGCCCGACTAGCGGGAGTTCGGAGCAGTACTTC
CASSPTSGSSEQYF
>-|-|TRBJ2-1|TRBV7-9
TGTGCCAGCAGCTTAGTAGGTTCCTACAATGAGCAGTGCTTC
CASSLVGSYNEQCF
>few|-|TRBJ1-2|TRBV6-2/TRBV6-3
TGTGCCAGCAGTTACACCAGCAACTATGGCTACACCTTC
CASSYTSNYGYTF
>few|TRBD2|TRBJ2-5|TRBV4-3
TGCGCCAGCAGCCAAGGGCAGAGGCGGGAGGAGTCACAAGAGACCCAGTACTTC
CASSQGQRREESQETQYF
>few|TRBD2|TRBJ2-5|TRBV12-5
TGTGCTAGTGGCCTTGGGGGACTAGCGGGAGTAAGAGAGACCCAGTACTTC
CASGLGGLAGVRETQYF
>-|TRBD2|TRBJ2-2|TRBV6-2/TRBV6-3
TGTGCCAGCAGCCCCCTTGAGCGGGGGGACACCGGGGAGCTGTTTTTT
CASSPLERGDTGELFF
>-|-|TRBJ2-2|TRBV4-2
TGTGCCAGCAGCCAATACCCCCCAGGGACGGGGAACACCGGGGAGCTGTTTTTT
CASSQYPPGTGNTGELFF
>-|-|TRBJ2-7|TRBV13
TGTGCCAGCAGCTTGTGGACACGACCCTACGAGCAGTACTTC
CASSLWTRPYEQYF
>many|-|TRBJ2-7|TRBV5-5
TGTGCCAGCAGCCCTGAGGATGCCTCCTACGAGCAGTACTTC
CASSPEDASYEQYF
>few|TRBD1|TRBJ1-4|TRBV4-1
TGCGCCAGCAGCCAAGATCCCACTGGACAGGTGGCTAATGAAAAACTGTTTTTT
CASSQDPTGQVANEKLFF
>-|-|TRBJ2-5|TRBV20-1
TGCAGTGCTTTCCCGAGGGATCCAAGGGAGACCCAGTACTTC
CSAFPRDPRETQYF
>few|-|TRBJ2-1|TRBV20-1
TGCAGTGCTAGAGATTTTAGGACTGAGAGCTCCTACAATGAGCAGTTCTTC
CSARDFRTESSYNEQFF
>-|-|TRBJ1-2|TRBV2
TGTGCCAGCAGTGAGGACCGGGCGTCGCTTGGTGGCTACACCTTC
CASSEDRASLGGYTF
>-|-|TRBJ2-2|TRBV2
TGTGCCAGCAGTGAAGGCGGACTCCCGCACACCGGGGAGCTGTTTTTT
CASSEGGLPHTGELFF
>many|-|TRBJ2-2|TRBV7-9
TGTGCCAGCAGCCCGCCAGGGGCGCAGGCAGCCGGGGAGCTGTTTTTT
CASSPPGAQAAGELFF
>few|TRBD1|TRBJ2-7|TRBV29-1
TGCAGCGCTGGGACAGGCTCCTACGAGCAGTACTTC
CSAGTGSYEQYF
>-|-|TRBJ1-3|TRBV4-2
TGTGCCAGCAGCCTGCGGGAGGGGGTTGGAAACACCATATATTTT
CASSLREGVGNTIYF
>-|TRBD1|TRBJ1-5|TRBV6-1
TGTGCCAGCAGTGAAGACAGGGGGCTAAAGCCCCAGCATTTT
CASSEDRGLKPQHF
>-|-|TRBJ2-2|TRBV7-9
TGTGCCAGCAGCTTAAGGGACGCGAACACCGGGGAGCTGTTTTTT
CASSLRDANTGELFF
>-|TRBD1|TRBJ1-1|TRBV4-2
TGTGCCAGCAGCCACGGACAGGGCTCGTACACTGAAGCTTTCTTT
CASSHGQGSYTEAFF
>-|-|TRBJ2-7|TRBV7-9
TGTGCCAGCAGCTCCGGGACGGATCTCTACGAGCAGTACTTC
CASSSGTDLYEQYF
>-|-|TRBJ2-2|TRBV29-1
TGCAGCGGGGGGGGCAGGGGCGCCGGGGAGCTGTTTTTT
CSGGGRGAGELFF